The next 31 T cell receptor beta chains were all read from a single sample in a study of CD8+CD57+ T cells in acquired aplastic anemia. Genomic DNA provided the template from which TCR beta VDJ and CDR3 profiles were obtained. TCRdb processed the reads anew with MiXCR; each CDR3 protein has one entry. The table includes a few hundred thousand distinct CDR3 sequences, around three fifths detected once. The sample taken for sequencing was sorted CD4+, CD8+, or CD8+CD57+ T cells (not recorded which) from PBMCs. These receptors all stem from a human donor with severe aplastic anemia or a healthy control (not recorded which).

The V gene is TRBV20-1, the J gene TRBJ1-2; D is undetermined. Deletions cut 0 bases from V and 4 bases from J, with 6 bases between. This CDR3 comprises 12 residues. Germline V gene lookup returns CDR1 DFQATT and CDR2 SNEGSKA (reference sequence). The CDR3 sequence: CSARDKLYGYTF. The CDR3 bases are TGCAGTGCTAGAGACAAACTCTATGGCTACACCTTC.

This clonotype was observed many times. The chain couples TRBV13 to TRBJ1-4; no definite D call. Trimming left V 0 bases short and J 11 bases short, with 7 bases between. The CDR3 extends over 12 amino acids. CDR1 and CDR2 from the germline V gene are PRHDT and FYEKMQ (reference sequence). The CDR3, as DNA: TGTGCCAGCAGCTTAGGCCGGGGTAAACTGTTTTTT. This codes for CASSLGRGKLFF.

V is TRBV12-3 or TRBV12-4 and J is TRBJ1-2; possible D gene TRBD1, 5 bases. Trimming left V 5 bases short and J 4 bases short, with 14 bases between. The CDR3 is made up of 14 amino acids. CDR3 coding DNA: TGTGCCAGCAGTGAACTCAGGGTTGGCTATGGCTACACCTTC. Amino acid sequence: CASSELRVGYGYTF.

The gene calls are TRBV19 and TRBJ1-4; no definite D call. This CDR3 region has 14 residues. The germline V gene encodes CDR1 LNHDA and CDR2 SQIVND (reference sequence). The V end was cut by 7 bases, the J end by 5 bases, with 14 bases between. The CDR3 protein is CASTLEGSNEKLFF. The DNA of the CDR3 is TGTGCCAGTACCTTGGAGGGTTCCAATGAAAAACTGTTTTTT.

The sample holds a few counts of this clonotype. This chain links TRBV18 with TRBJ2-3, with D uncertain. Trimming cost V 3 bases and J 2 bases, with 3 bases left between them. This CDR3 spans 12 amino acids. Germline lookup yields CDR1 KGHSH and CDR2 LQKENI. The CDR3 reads CASSPFTDTQYF. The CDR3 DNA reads TGTGCCAGCTCACCCTTCACAGATACGCAGTATTTT.

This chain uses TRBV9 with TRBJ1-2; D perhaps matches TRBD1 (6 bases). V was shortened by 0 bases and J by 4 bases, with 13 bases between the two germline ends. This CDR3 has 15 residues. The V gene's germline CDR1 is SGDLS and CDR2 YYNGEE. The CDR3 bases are TGTGCCAGCAGCGTAGGGGGACACAGCACCTATGGCTACACCTTC. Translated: CASSVGGHSTYGYTF.

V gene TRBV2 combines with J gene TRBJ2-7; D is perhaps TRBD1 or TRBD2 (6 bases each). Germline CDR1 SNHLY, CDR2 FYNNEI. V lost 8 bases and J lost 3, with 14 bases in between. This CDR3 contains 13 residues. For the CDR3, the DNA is TGTGCCAGCGCTAGGGGGGCAGTCTACGAGCAGTACTTC. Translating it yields CASARGAVYEQYF.

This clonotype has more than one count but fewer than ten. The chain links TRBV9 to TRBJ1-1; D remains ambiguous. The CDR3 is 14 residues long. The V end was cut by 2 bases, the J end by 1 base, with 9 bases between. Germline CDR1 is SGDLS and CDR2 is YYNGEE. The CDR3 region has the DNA TGTGCCAGCAGCGTTGGGCCCTCGAACACTGAAGCTTTCTTT. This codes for CASSVGPSNTEAFF.

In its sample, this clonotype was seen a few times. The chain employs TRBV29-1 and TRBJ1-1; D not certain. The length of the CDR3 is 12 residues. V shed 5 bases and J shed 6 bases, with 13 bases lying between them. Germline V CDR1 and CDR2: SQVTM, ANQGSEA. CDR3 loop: CSVQALGSEAFF. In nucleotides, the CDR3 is TGCAGCGTTCAGGCTTTGGGCTCTGAAGCTTTCTTT.

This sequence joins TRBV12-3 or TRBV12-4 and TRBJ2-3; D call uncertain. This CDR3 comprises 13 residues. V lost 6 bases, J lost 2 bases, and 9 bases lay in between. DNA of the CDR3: TGTGCCAGCAGCTTCCAGAACACAGATACGCAGTATTTT. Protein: CASSFQNTDTQYF.

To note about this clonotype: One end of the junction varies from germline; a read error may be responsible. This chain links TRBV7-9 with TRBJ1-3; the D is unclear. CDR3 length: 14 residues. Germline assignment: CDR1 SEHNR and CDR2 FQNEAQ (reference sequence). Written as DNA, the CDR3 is TGCGCCAGCAGCACTAACACGCCTGGAAACACCATATATTTT. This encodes CASSTNTPGNTIYF. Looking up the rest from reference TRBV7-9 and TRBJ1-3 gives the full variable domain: DTGVSQNPRHKITKRGQNVTFRCDPISEHNRLYWYRQTLGQGPEFLTYFQNEAQLEKSRLLSDRFSAERPKGSFSTLEIQRTEQGDSAMYLCASSTNTPGNTIYFGEGSWLTVV.

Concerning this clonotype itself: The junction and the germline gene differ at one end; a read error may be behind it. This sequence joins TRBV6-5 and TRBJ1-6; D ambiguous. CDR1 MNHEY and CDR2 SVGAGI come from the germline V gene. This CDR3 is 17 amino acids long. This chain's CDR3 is CASSYSRARQDNSPLHF. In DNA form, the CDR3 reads TGTGCCAGCAGTTACTCGAGGGCACGTCAGGATAATTCACCTCTCCACTTT.

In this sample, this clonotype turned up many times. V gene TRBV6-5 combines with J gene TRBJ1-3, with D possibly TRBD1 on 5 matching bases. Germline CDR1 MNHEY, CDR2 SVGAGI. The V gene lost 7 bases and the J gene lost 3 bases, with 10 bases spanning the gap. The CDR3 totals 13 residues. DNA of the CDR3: TGTGCCAGCACCCGGGGGGTTGGAAACACCATATATTTT. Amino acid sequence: CASTRGVGNTIYF.

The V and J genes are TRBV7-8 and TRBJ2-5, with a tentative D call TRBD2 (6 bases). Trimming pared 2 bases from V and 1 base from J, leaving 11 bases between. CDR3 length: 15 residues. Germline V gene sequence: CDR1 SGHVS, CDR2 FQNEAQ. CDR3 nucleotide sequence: TGTGCCAGCAGCTTATTGGAGGGGTCCCAAGAGACCCAGTACTTC. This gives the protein CASSLLEGSQETQYF.

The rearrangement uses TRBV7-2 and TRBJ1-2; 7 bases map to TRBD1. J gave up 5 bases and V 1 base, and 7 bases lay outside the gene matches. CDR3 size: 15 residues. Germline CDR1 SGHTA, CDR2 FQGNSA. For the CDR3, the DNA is TGTGCCAGCAGCTTAGACAGGGGCGACCCTTATGGCTACACCTTC. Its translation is CASSLDRGDPYGYTF.

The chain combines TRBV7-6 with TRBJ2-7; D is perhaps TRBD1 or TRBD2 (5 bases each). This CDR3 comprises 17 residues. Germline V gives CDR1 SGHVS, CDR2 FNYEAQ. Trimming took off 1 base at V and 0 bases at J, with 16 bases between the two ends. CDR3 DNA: TGTGCCAGCAGCTTAGAAATGATGGGGACCGCCTCCTACGAGCAGTACTTC. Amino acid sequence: CASSLEMMGTASYEQYF.

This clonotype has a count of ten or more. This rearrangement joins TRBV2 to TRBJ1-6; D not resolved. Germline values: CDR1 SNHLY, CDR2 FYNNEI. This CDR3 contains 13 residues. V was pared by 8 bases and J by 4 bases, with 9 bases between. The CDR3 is CASLGDYNSPLHF. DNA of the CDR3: TGTGCCAGCTTAGGAGATTATAATTCACCCCTCCACTTT.

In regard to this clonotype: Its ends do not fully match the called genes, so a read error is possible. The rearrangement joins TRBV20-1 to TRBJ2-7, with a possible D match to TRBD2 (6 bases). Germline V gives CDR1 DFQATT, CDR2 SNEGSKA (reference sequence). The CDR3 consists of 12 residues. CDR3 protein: CSARGEAYGQYF. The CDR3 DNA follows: TGCAGTGCTCGCGGGGAGGCCTACGGGCAGTACTTC.

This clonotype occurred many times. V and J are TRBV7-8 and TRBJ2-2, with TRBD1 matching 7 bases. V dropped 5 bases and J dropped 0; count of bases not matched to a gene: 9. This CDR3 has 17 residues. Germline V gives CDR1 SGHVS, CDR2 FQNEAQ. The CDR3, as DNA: TGTGCCAGCAGCCTCCGCTGGACAGGAGCGAACACCGGGGAGCTGTTTTTT. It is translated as CASSLRWTGANTGELFF.

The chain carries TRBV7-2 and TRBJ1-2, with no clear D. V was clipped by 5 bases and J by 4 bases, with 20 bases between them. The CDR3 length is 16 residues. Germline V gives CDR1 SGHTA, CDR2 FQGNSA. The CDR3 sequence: CASSPRAMGSFYGYTF. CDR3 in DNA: TGTGCCAGCAGCCCTCGGGCCATGGGGTCCTTCTATGGCTACACCTTC.

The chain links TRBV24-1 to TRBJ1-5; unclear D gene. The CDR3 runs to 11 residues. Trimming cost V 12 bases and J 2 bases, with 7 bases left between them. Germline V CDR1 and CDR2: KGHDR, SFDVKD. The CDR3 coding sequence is TGTGCCCTGGAGGGCAATCAGCCCCAGCATTTT. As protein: CALEGNQPQHF.

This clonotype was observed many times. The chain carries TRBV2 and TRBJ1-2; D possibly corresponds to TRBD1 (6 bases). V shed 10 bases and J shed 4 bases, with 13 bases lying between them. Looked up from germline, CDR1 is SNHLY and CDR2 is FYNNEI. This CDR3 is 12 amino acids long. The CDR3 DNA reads TGTGCCACTCCGGGGGCTGGCTATGGCTACACCTTC. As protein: CATPGAGYGYTF.

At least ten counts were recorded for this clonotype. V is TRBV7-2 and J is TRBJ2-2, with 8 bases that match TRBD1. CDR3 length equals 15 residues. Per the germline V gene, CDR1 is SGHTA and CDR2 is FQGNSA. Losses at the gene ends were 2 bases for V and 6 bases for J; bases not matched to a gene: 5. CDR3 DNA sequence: TGTGCCAGCAGCTTACCAGGGGGCGTCGCCGGGGAGCTGTTTTTT. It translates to CASSLPGGVAGELFF. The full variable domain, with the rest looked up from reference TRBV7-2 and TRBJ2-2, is GAGVSQSPSNKVTEKGKDVELRCDPISGHTALYWYRQSLGQGLEFLIYFQGNSAPDKSGLPSDRFSAERTGGSVSTLTIQRTQQEDSAVYLCASSLPGGVAGELFFGEGSRLTVL.

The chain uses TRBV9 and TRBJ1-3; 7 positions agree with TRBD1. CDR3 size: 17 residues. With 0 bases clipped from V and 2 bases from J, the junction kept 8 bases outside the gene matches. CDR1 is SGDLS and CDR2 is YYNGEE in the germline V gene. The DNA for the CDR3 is TGTGCCAGCAGCGTAGTCCCCGTTACAGGGGCTGGAAACACCATATATTTT. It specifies CASSVVPVTGAGNTIYF.

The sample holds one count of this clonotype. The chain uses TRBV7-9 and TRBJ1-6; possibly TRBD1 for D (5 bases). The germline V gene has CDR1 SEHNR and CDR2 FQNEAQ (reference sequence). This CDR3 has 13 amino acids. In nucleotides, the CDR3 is TGTGGGAGCAGCTTAGTGGGGGGTCCGTCCCTCCACTTT. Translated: CGSSLVGGPSLHF.

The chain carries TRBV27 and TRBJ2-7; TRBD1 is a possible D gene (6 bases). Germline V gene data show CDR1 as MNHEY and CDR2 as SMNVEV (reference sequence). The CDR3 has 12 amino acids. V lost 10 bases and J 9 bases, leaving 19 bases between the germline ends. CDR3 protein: CAIGQTVYTQYF. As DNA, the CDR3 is TGTGCCATCGGACAGACAGTATACACGCAGTACTTC.

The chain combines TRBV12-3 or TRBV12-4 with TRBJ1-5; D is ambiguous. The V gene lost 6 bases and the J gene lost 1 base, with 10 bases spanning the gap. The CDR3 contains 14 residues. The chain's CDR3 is CASSPTTSNQPQHF. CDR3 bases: TGTGCCAGCAGCCCGACAACAAGCAATCAGCCCCAGCATTTT.

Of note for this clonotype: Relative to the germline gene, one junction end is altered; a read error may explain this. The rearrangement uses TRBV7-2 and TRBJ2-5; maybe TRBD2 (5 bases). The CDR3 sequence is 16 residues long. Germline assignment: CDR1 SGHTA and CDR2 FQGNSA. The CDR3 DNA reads TGTGCCAGCAGCTTCCGGAAACGGGGAGATCAAGGGACCCAGTACTTC. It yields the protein CASSFRKRGDQGTQYF.

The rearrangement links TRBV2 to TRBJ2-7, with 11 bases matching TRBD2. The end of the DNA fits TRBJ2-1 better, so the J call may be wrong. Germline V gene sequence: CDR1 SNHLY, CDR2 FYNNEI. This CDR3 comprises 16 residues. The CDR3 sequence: CASSEGTSGFHNEQFF. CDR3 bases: TGTGCCAGCAGTGAAGGGACTAGCGGGTTCCACAATGAGCAGTTCTTC.

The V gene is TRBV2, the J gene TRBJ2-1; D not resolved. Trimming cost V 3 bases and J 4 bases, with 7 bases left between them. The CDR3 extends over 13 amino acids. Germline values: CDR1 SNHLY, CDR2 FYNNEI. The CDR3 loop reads CASSDDGYNEQFF. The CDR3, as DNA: TGTGCCAGCAGTGACGATGGATACAATGAGCAGTTCTTC.

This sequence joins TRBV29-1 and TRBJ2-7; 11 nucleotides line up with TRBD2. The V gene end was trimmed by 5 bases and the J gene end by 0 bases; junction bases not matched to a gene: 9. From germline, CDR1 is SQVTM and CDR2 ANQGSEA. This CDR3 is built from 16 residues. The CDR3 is CSVRLAGSSSSYEQYF. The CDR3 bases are TGCAGCGTTCGACTAGCGGGGTCGTCCTCCTCCTACGAGCAGTACTTC.